A single sample gave rise to the 20 T cell receptor beta chains below, sequenced in a study of T cell repertoires in cytomegalovirus infection. Each CDR3 protein is one row after TCRdb ran MiXCR on the reads. The profile covers around 230,000 distinct CDR3 sequences, with around 6.6% appearing a single time and about 6% taken by the ten largest. Sequencing was carried out using PBMCs. The receptors shown here come from a human donor in good health (CMV status not recorded). Some clones in this sample may be carry-over from other donors' samples.

This clonotype has at least ten counts. The rearrangement joins TRBV7-2 to TRBJ2-6; a weak D match, TRBD1 (5 bases). The V end lost 2 bases, the J end lost 0 bases, and 14 bases lay between the germline ends. Germline values: CDR1 SGHTA, CDR2 FQGNSA. This CDR3 is 18 amino acids long. CDR3 loop: CASSLNVPQDSGANVLTF. DNA for the CDR3: TGTGCCAGCAGCTTAAATGTTCCACAGGACTCTGGGGCCAACGTCCTGACTTTC.

This clonotype showed up many times. This rearrangement joins TRBV28 to TRBJ1-2, with 7 bases fitting TRBD1. The CDR3 loop spans 13 amino acids. Germline CDR1 MDHEN, CDR2 SYDVKM. V lost 8 bases, J lost 3 bases, and 6 bases stayed unmatched. DNA of the CDR3: TGTGCCAGCCTAACAGGGGATGACTATGGCTACACCTTC. This translates into CASLTGDDYGYTF.

This clonotype was recorded at least ten times. CDR3 DNA sequence: TGTGCCATCAAGGACGGGGGCAATCAGCCCCAGCATTTT. Translated, it gives CAIKDGGNQPQHF. The rearrangement joins TRBV10-3 to TRBJ1-5; D is ambiguous. The V gene's germline CDR1 is ENHRY and CDR2 SYGVKD. This CDR3 spans 13 amino acids. Trimming cost V 7 bases and J 2 bases, with 9 bases left between them.

This clonotype has at least ten counts. The chain employs TRBV20-1 and TRBJ2-3, with 7 bases lining up with TRBD2. V lost 4 bases and J lost 5; bases outside the gene matches: 3. Germline V CDR1 and CDR2: DFQATT, SNEGSKA (reference sequence). This CDR3 has 12 residues. In DNA, the CDR3 is TGCAGTGCTAAACCTAGCGGAGATACGCAGTATTTT. This translates into CSAKPSGDTQYF.

This clonotype occurred many times. The chain links TRBV12-3 or TRBV12-4 to TRBJ2-3; 9 bases line up with TRBD2. The trim removed 5 bases at V and 4 bases at J, leaving 13 bases unmatched. This CDR3 comprises 17 residues. The CDR3 DNA reads TGTGCCAGCAGTCAATGGAGCGGGGGGACCGGGGCAGATACGCAGTATTTT. Protein: CASSQWSGGTGADTQYF.

This clonotype turned up a few times. This rearrangement joins TRBV5-1 to TRBJ1-1; tentative D call: TRBD1 (6 bases). V was cut by 4 bases and J by 1 base, with 11 bases left in between. The CDR3 runs 14 residues. The germline V gene encodes CDR1 SGHRS and CDR2 YFSETQ. The DNA for the CDR3 is TGCGCCAGCAGCACAGGGACCGCGAACACTGAAGCTTTCTTT. Protein: CASSTGTANTEAFF.

This clonotype has a count of ten or more. This chain joins TRBV7-9 and TRBJ2-3; D is unresolved. Per germline, CDR1 SEHNR and CDR2 FQNEAQ (reference sequence). There are 16 residues in the CDR3. The V end was cut by 5 bases, the J end by 4 bases, with 19 bases between. The CDR3 DNA sequence: TGTGCCAGCAGCCCCCCGTTTAGATTAGGTCCAGATACGCAGTATTTT. Amino acid sequence: CASSPPFRLGPDTQYF. The whole variable domain, remainder taken from reference TRBV7-9 and TRBJ2-3, is DTGVSQNPRHKITKRGQNVTFRCDPISEHNRLYWYRQTLGQGPEFLTYFQNEAQLEKSRLLSDRFSAERPKGSFSTLEIQRTEQGDSAMYLCASSPPFRLGPDTQYFGPGTRLTVL.

The sample holds many counts of this clonotype. The rearrangement joins TRBV12-3 or TRBV12-4 to TRBJ1-6, with D possibly being TRBD1 (5 bases). The V end lost 3 bases, the J end lost 7 bases, and 13 bases lay between the germline ends. This CDR3 comprises 15 residues. DNA for the CDR3: TGTGCCAGCAGTTTTCGGGGGGTTGTGAATTCACCCCTCCACTTT. Protein product: CASSFRGVVNSPLHF.

This clonotype appeared many times. The rearrangement links TRBV23-1 to TRBJ1-5, with 10 nucleotides matching TRBD1. TRBV23-1 is filed as an ORF, its function uncertain. The junction had 7 bases not matched to a gene; V was cut back by 5 bases and J by 0 bases. CDR3 length equals 17 residues. The chain's CDR3 is CASSTAGDRGSNQPQHF. The CDR3 nucleotides read TGCGCCAGCAGTACCGCTGGGGACAGGGGTAGCAATCAGCCCCAGCATTTT.

This clonotype was picked up many times. This sequence joins TRBV29-1 and TRBJ1-1, with a tentative D call TRBD1 (6 bases). Germline V gives CDR1 SQVTM, CDR2 ANQGSEA. Trimming took off 6 bases at V and 0 bases at J, with 17 bases between the two ends. The CDR3 has 15 amino acids. CDR3 sequence: CSVQGGTPMNTEAFF. Written as DNA, the CDR3 is TGCAGCGTCCAGGGAGGGACACCTATGAACACTGAAGCTTTCTTT.

This clonotype was seen only a few times. The chain combines TRBV2 with TRBJ1-1, with a possible D match to TRBD1 (6 bases). In germline, CDR1 is SNHLY, CDR2 FYNNEI. The CDR3 runs 14 residues. V lost 5 bases and J 4 bases, leaving 14 bases between the germline ends. CDR3 in amino acids: CASSQQGVGTEAFF. The CDR3 nucleotides are TGTGCCAGCAGTCAACAGGGAGTGGGCACTGAAGCTTTCTTT.

This clonotype was seen repeatedly, ten times or more. The CDR3 nucleotides are TGTGCCAGCAGTTACTCCGGGGGGGGCCGATCAGATACGCAGTATTTT. As protein: CASSYSGGGRSDTQYF. The genes are TRBV6-2 or TRBV6-3 and TRBJ2-3, with 8 bases identical to TRBD2. Germline assignment: CDR1 MNHEY and CDR2 SVGEGT. Trimming took 0 bases from V and 4 from J; bases not matched to a gene: 6. This CDR3 has 16 amino acids.

This clonotype was detected many times. V gene TRBV2 combines with J gene TRBJ1-4; the D is unclear. This CDR3 comprises 11 residues. The V and J ends lost 2 bases and 8 bases respectively, with 3 bases between them. CDR1 SNHLY and CDR2 FYNNEI come from the germline V gene. The CDR3 region is CASSETEKLFF. CDR3 DNA sequence: TGTGCCAGCAGTGAAACGGAAAAACTGTTTTTT.

Many counts were recorded for this clonotype. The V call is TRBV28, the J call TRBJ2-1, with D perhaps TRBD2 (7 bases). The CDR3 contains 16 residues. The germline V gene has CDR1 MDHEN and CDR2 SYDVKM. Between the trimmed V and J ends, which lost 6 bases and 0 bases, there was a span of 15 bases. The CDR3, as DNA: TGTGCCAGCAGCCCTAGTGCGGGGGCCTCCTACAATGAGCAGTTCTTC. Translated, it gives CASSPSAGASYNEQFF.

This clonotype has only a few counts. The rearrangement links TRBV6-6 to TRBJ1-4; D is unclear. Trimming removed 5 bases at V and 4 bases at J, with 5 bases between. CDR1 is MNHNY and CDR2 is SVGAGI in the germline V gene (reference sequence). This CDR3 has 12 residues. The CDR3 DNA follows: TGTGCCAGCAGTGTGTATAATGAAAAACTGTTTTTT. It translates to CASSVYNEKLFF.

This clonotype has at least ten counts. The CDR3 reads CASSLVTWTRPYEQYF. Here the CDR3 DNA reads TGTGCCAGCAGCTTAGTCACGTGGACAAGGCCCTACGAGCAGTACTTC. V is TRBV7-8 and J is TRBJ2-7, with D perhaps matching TRBD1 (5 bases). Trimming removed 1 base at V and 2 bases at J, with 15 bases between. This CDR3 has 16 amino acids. The germline gives CDR1 SGHVS, CDR2 FQNEAQ.

In its sample, this clonotype was seen a few times. The chain joins TRBV9 to TRBJ1-1; 9 bases are a match to TRBD1. V lost 3 bases, J lost 0 bases, and 6 bases stayed unmatched. The CDR3 has 16 residues. The germline V gene has CDR1 SGDLS and CDR2 YYNGEE. This CDR3 reads CASSARGTGMNTEAFF. The CDR3, as DNA: TGTGCCAGCAGCGCGAGGGGGACAGGGATGAACACTGAAGCTTTCTTT.

This clonotype was recorded many times. The chain recombines TRBV29-1 with TRBJ1-1; 12 bases map to TRBD1. The germline V gene encodes CDR1 SQVTM and CDR2 ANQGSEA. The CDR3 has 14 amino acids. Unmatched junction bases numbered 2, after V lost 1 base and J lost 5 bases. CDR3 in DNA: TGCAGCGTTGAAGGGGGACAGGGGGCGACTGAAGCTTTCTTT. Amino acids: CSVEGGQGATEAFF.

This clonotype was counted at least ten times. The V call is TRBV20-1, the J call TRBJ1-2, with TRBD1 identical over 9 bases. Germline V gene sequence: CDR1 DFQATT, CDR2 SNEGSKA (reference sequence). V lost 3 bases to trimming and J lost 2 bases; unmatched junction nucleotides: 4. This CDR3 has 14 amino acids. CDR3 protein: CSAREGQGNYGYTF. The CDR3 DNA reads as TGCAGTGCTAGGGAAGGACAGGGGAACTATGGCTACACCTTC.

This clonotype occurred many times. The chain combines TRBV7-2 with TRBJ1-1, with TRBD1 identical over 8 bases. After removal of 5 bases from V and 1 base from J, the junction contained 6 bases not matched to a gene. The length of the CDR3 is 15 residues. Germline loops: CDR1 SGHTA, CDR2 FQGNSA. The CDR3 reads CASSPRGTGNTEAFF. For the CDR3, the DNA is TGTGCCAGCAGCCCAAGAGGGACAGGGAACACTGAAGCTTTCTTT.